This T cell receptor beta chain appears in the sequencing data of a study of regulatory T cells in long-lasting Graves disease. CDR3 size: 13 residues. V was clipped by 7 bases and J by 4 bases, with 11 bases between them. CDR1 and CDR2 (germline): LGHDT, YNNKEL (reference sequence). Time point defined: newly diagnosed GD, antithyroid drugs for less than 3 months. Following extraction of RNA from PBMCs, that RNA was used to make the TCR library. Researchers made TCR beta libraries by using iRepertoire HTBI primers and running Arm-PCR on CDR3 regions. MiXCR was run by TCRdb on the multiplex PCR reads, yielding one entry per CDR3 protein. The table lists 540,000 or so distinct CDR3 sequences, roughly 13% of them singletons. This sample was also put to use in a study of T cells in Graves' hyperthyroidism and ophthalmopathy.

This clonotype was sampled from a man aged 25 to 40 with Graves disease. The rearrangement joins TRBV3-1 to TRBJ1-5; D uncertain. The sequences come from peripheral blood mononuclear cells (PBMCs), collected at new diagnosis, from a patient treated with antithyroid drugs. The CDR3 sequence: CASIAQENQPQHF. The CDR3 coding sequence is TGTGCCAGCATCGCTCAGGAGAATCAGCCCCAGCATTTT.